This T cell receptor (beta chain) was retrieved from a study of OX40 agonist ivuxolimab in advanced cancers. In the study overall: Participants averaged approximately 65 years of age (range roughly 23 to 79) and were 82.7% male. General study points: Compared with CD4+, CD8+ T cells on average had more expanded clones. Among the lowest peripheral clonal expansion occurred in 0.1-3.0 mg/kg partial responders.

The assay was immunoSEQ multiplex PCR, and TCRdb's table has in-frame clones only and misses some. In the table there are more than 50,000 clones, roughly nine tenths of which are singletons. This clone has a handful of counts. What it binds is not known. V lost 2 bases to trimming and J lost 2 bases, with 9 bases between them. Germline CDR1 is SGHTA and CDR2 is FQGNSA. The CDR3 runs 14 residues. The J gene is TRBJ2-5, the V gene TRBV7-2, with D possibly being TRBD1 or TRBD2 (5 bases each). Specimen: CD4+ or CD8+ T cells sorted from blood, collected in a trial of the OX40 agonist ivuxolimab. The TCR comes from an adult with an advanced solid tumor such as melanoma, head and neck, liver or kidney cancer. CDR3 bases: TGTGCCAGCAGCTTATCGAGGGGTCAAGAGACCCAGTACTTC. It yields the protein CASSLSRGQETQYF. Full variable domain (rest looked up from reference TRBV7-2 and TRBJ2-5): GAGVSQSPSNKVTEKGKDVELRCDPISGHTALYWYRQSLGQGLEFLIYFQGNSAPDKSGLPSDRFSAERTGGSVSTLTIQRTQQEDSAVYLCASSLSRGQETQYFGPGTRLLVL.